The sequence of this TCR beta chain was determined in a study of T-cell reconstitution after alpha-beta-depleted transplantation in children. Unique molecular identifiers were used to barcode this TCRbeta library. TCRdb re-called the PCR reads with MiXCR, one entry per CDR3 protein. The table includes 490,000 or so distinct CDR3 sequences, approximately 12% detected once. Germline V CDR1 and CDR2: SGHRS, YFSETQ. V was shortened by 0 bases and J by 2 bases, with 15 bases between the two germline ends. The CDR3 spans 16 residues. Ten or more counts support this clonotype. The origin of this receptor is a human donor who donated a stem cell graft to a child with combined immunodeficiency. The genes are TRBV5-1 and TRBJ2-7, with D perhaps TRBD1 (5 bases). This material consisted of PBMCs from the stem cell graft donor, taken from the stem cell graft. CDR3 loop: CASSLGGGEGAYEQYF. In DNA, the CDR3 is TGCGCCAGCAGCTTGGGGGGCGGAGAAGGGGCCTACGAGCAGTACTTC. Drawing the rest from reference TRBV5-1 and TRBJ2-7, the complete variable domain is KAGVTQTPRYLIKTRGQQVTLSCSPISGHRSVSWYQQTPGQGLQFLFEYFSETQRNKGNFPGRFSGRQFSNSRSEMNVSTLELGDSALYLCASSLGGGEGAYEQYFGPGTRLTVT.